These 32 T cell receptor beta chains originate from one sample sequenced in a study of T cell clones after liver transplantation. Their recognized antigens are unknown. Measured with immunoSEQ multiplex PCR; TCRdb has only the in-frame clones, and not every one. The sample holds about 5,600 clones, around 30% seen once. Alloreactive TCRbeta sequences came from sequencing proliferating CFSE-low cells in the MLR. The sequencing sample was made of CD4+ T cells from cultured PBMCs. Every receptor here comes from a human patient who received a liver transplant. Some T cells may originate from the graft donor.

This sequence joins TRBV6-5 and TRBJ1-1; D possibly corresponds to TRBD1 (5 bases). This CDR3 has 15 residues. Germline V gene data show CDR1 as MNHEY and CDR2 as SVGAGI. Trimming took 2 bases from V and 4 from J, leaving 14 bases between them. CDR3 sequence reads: CASSYGRGRATEAFF. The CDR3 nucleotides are TGTGCCAGCAGTTACGGGAGGGGTCGGGCCACTGAAGCTTTCTTT.

The CDR3 DNA follows: TGTGCCAGCTGCGTCGTCAATAAGTCACAAAGTCGGGCCAACGTCCTGACTTTC. It encodes CASCVVNKSQSRANVLTF. The chain carries TRBV5-6 and TRBJ2-6; D is uncertain. V lost 7 bases, J lost 5 bases, and 25 bases lay in between. The V gene's germline CDR1 is SGHDT and CDR2 YYEEEE. The CDR3 runs to 18 residues.

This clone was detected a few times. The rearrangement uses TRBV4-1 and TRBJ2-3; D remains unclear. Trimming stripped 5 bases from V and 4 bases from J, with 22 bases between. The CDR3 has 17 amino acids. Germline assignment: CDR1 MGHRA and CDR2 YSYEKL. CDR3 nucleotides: TGCGCCAGCAGCTACCCACTGATCCCTAGGCAGGCAGATACGCAGTATTTT. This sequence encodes CASSYPLIPRQADTQYF.

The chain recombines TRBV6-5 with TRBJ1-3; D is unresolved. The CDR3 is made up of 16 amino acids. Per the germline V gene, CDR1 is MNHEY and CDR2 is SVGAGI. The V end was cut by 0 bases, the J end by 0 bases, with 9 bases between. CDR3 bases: TGTGCCAGCAGTTACTCAGGAGGTAGCTCTGGAAACACCATATATTTT. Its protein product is CASSYSGGSSGNTIYF.

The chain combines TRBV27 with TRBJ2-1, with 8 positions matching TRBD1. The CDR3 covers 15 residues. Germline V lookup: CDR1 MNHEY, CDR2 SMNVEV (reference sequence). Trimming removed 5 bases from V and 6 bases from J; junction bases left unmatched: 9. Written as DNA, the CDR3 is TGTGCCAGCAGTCCTCGTCCAGGGGGCTCCAATGAGCAGTTCTTC. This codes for CASSPRPGGSNEQFF.

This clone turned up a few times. As DNA, the CDR3 is TGTGCCAGCAGTCGACTAGCAGGGGGCTACGAGCAGTACTTC. Translation gives CASSRLAGGYEQYF. This chain uses TRBV6-1 with TRBJ2-7; either TRBD1 or TRBD2 may supply D (7 bases each). The CDR3 sequence is 14 residues long. Trimming left V 5 bases short and J 3 bases short, with 14 bases between. Germline V gene sequence: CDR1 MNHNS, CDR2 SASEGT.

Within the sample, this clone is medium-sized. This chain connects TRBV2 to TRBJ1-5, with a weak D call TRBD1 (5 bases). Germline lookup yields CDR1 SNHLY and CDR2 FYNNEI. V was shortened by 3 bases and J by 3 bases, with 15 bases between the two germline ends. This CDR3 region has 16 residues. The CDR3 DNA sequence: TGTGCCAGCAGTGACTGGGGGGTCGGAAACAATCAGCCCCAGCATTTT. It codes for CASSDWGVGNNQPQHF. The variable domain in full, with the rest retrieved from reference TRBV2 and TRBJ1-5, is EPEVTQTPSHQVTQMGQEVILRCVPISNHLYFYWYRQILGQKVEFLVSFYNNEISEKSEIFDDQFSVERPDGSNFTLKIRSTKLEDSAMYFCASSDWGVGNNQPQHFGDGTRLSIL.

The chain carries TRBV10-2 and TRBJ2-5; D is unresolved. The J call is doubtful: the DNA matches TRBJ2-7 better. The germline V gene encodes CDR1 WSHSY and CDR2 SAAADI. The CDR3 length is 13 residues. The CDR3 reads CASSELGSYEQYF. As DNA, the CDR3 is TGCGCCAGCAGTGAGTTGGGGTCCTACGAGCAGTACTTC.

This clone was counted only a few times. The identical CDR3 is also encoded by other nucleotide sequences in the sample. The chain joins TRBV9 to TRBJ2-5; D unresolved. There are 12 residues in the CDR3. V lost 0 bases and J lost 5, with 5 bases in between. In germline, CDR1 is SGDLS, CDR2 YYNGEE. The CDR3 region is CASSVGGETQYF. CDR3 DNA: TGTGCCAGCAGCGTAGGTGGGGAGACCCAGTACTTC. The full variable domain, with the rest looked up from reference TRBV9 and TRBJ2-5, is DSGVTQTPKHLITATGQRVTLRCSPRSGDLSVYWYQQSLDQGLQFLIQYYNGEERAKGNILERFSAQQFPDLHSELNLSSLELGDSALYFCASSVGGETQYFGPGTRLLVL.

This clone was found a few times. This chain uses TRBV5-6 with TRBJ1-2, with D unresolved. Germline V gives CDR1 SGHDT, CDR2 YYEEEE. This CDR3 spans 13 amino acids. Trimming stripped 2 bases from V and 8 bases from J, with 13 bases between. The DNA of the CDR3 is TGTGCCAGCAGCTTAGAAGGGTTCAACGGCTACACCTTC. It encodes CASSLEGFNGYTF.

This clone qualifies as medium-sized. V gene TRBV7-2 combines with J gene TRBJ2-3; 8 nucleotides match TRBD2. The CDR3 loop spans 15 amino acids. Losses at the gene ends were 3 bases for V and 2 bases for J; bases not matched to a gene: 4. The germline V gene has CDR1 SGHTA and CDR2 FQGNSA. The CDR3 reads CASSLTSVFTDTQYF. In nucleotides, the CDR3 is TGTGCCAGCAGCTTGACTAGCGTTTTCACAGATACGCAGTATTTT.

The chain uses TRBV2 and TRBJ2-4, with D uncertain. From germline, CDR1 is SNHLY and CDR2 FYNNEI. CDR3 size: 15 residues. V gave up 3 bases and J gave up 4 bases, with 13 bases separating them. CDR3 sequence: CASSDRHPEKNIQYF. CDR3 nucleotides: TGTGCCAGCAGTGATAGACACCCCGAGAAAAACATTCAGTACTTC.

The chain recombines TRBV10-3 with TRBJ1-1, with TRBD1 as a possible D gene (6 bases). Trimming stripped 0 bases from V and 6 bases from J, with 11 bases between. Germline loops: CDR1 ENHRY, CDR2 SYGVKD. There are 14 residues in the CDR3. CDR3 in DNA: TGTGCCATCAGTGAGTCTGGCGGGGGCGCTGAAGCTTTCTTT. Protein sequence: CAISESGGGAEAFF.

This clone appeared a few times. The CDR3 DNA reads as TGTGCCAGCAGCGCTAATACCGGGGCACGCGAGCAGTACTTC. This codes for CASSANTGAREQYF. This rearrangement joins TRBV9 to TRBJ2-7; D is perhaps TRBD1 or TRBD2 (5 bases each). V gave up 3 bases and J gave up 6 bases, with 16 bases separating them. CDR1 and CDR2 from the germline V gene are SGDLS and YYNGEE. The CDR3 totals 14 residues.

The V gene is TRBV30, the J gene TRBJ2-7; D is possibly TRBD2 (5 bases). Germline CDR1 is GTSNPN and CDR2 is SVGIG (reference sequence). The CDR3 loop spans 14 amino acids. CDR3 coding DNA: TGTACGCTGCAAAGCACAACCGGGGTCGGCGAGCAGTACTTC. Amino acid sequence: CTLQSTTGVGEQYF.

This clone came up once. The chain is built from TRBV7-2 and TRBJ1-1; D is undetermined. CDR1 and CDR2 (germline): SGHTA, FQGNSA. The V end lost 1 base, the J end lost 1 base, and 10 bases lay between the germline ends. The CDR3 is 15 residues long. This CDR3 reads CASSLGPVRNTEAFF. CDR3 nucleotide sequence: TGTGCCAGCAGCTTAGGACCGGTCCGGAACACTGAAGCTTTCTTT. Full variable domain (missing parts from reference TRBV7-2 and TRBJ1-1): GAGVSQSPSNKVTEKGKDVELRCDPISGHTALYWYRQSLGQGLEFLIYFQGNSAPDKSGLPSDRFSAERTGGSVSTLTIQRTQQEDSAVYLCASSLGPVRNTEAFFGQGTRLTVV.

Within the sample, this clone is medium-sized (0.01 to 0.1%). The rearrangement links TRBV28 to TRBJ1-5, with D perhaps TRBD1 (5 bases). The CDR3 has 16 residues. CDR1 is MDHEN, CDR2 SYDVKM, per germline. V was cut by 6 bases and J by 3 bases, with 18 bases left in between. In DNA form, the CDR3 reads TGTGCCAGCAGCCCTCCGGGACTCTTCCTCAATCAGCCCCAGCATTTT. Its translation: CASSPPGLFLNQPQHF.

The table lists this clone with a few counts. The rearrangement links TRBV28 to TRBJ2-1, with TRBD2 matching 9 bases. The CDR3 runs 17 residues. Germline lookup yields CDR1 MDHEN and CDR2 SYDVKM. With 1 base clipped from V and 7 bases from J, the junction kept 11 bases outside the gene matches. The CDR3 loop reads CASSLSVAGGPRNEQFF. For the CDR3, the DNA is TGTGCCAGCAGTTTATCCGTTGCGGGAGGGCCTAGGAATGAGCAGTTCTTC. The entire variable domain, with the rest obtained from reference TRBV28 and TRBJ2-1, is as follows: DVKVTQSSRYLVKRTGEKVFLECVQDMDHENMFWYRQDPGLGLRLIYFSYDVKMKEKGDIPEGYSVSREKKERFSLILESASTNQTSMYLCASSLSVAGGPRNEQFFGPGTRLTVL.

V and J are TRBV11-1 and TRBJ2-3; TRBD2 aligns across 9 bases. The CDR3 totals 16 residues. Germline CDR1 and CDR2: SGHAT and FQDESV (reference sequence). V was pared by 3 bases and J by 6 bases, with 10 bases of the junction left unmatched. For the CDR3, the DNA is TGTGCCAGCAGCTTCACAGCGGGGGGAGGAGGGGATACGCAGTATTTT. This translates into CASSFTAGGGGDTQYF.

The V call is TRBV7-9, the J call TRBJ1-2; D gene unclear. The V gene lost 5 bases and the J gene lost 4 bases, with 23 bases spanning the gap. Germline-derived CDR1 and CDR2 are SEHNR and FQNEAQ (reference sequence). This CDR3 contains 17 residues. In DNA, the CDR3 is TGTGCCAGCAGCCCGTCTACACACCATGGAAAGACCTATGGCTACACCTTC. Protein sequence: CASSPSTHHGKTYGYTF.

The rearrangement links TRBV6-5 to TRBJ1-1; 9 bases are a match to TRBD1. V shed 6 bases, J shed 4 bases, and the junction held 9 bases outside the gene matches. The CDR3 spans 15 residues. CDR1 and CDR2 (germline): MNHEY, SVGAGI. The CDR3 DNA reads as TGTGCCAGCAGCCCGGTTACAGGGGGCCCCACTGAAGCTTTCTTT. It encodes CASSPVTGGPTEAFF.

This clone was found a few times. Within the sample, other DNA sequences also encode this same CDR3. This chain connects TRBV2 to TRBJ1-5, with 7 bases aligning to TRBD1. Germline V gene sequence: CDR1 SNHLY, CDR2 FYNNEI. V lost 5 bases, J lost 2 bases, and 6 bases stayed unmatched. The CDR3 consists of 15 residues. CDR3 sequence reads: CASSPQGNGNQPQHF. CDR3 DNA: TGTGCCAGCAGTCCACAGGGGAATGGCAATCAGCCCCAGCATTTT.

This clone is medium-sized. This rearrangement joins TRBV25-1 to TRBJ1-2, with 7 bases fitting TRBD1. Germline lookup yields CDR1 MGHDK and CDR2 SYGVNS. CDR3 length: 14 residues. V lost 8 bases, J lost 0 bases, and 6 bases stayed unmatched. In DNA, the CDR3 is TGTGCCAGCCGATCTCAGGGGGCTAACTATGGCTACACCTTC. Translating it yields CASRSQGANYGYTF.

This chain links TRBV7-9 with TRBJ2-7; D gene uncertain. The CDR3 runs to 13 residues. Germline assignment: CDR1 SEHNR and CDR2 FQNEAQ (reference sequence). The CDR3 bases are TGTGCTTATTCCGACATCGGCTCCTACGAGCAGTACTTC. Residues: CAYSDIGSYEQYF.

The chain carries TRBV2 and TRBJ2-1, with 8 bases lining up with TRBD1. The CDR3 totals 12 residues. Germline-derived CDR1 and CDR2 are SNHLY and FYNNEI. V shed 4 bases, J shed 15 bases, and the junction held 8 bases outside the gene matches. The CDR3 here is CASSGPGGDPFF. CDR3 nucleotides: TGTGCCAGCAGTGGACCAGGGGGCGATCCGTTCTTC.

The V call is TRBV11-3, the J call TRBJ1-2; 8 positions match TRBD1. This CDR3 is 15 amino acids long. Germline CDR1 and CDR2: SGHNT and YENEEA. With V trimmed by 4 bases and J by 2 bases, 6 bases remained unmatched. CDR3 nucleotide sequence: TGTGCCAGCAGCTCCCTGGGGACAGGAAACTATGGCTACACCTTC. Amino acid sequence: CASSSLGTGNYGYTF. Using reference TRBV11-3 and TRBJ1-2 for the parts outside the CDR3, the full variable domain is EAGVVQSPRYKIIEKKQPVAFWCNPISGHNTLYWYLQNLGQGPELLIRYENEEAVDDSQLPKDRFSAERLKGVDSTLKIQPAELGDSAVYLCASSSLGTGNYGYTFGSGTRLTVV.

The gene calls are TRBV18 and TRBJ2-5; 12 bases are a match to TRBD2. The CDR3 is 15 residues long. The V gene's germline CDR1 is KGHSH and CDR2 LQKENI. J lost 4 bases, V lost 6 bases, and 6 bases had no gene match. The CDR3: CASSPGLAGVETQYF. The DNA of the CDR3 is TGTGCCAGCTCGCCGGGACTAGCGGGTGTAGAGACCCAGTACTTC.

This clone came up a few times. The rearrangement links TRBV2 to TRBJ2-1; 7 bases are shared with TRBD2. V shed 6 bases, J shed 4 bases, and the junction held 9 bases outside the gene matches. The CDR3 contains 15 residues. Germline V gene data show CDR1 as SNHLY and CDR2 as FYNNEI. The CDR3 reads CASRRQASGYNEQFF. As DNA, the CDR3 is TGTGCCAGCAGGAGGCAGGCTAGCGGATACAATGAGCAGTTCTTC.

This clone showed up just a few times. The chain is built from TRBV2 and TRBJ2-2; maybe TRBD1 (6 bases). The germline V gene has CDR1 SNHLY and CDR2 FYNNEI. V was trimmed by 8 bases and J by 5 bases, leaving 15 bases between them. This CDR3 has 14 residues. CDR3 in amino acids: CASCNGQTTGELFF. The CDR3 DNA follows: TGTGCCAGCTGCAACGGACAGACTACCGGGGAGCTGTTTTTT.

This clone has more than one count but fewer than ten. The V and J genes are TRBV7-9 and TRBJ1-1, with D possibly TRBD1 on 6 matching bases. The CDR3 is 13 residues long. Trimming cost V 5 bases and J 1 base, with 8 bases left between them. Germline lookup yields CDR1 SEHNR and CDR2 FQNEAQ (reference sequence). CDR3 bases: TGTGCCAGCAGCGTGGGACAGAACACTGAAGCTTTCTTT. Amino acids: CASSVGQNTEAFF.

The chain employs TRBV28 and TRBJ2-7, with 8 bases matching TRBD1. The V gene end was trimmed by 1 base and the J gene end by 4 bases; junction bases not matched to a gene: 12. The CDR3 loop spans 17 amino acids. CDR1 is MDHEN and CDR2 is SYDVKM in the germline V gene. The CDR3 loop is CASSLSGWAGGMYEQYF. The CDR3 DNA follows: TGTGCCAGCAGTTTATCAGGGTGGGCAGGGGGCATGTACGAGCAGTACTTC.

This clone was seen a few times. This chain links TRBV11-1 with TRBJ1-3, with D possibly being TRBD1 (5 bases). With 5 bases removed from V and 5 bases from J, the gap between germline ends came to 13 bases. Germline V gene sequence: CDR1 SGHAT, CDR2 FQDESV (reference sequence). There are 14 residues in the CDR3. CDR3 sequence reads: CASSRSDTRNTIYF. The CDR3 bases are TGTGCCAGCAGCCGATCGGACACCAGAAACACCATATATTTT.